This T cell receptor (beta chain) was sequenced for a study of blood T cell repertoires in COVID-19. At the level of the study: The analysed material was cDNA or gDNA that came from T cells, B-cell-depleted T cells, or PBMCs.

Authors' processing steps: Scientists estimated how many nucleated cells there were by amplifying reference gene primers. Generated by immunoSEQ multiplex PCR, the TCRdb table keeps only in-frame clones and is missing some. V, J and clone size derive from that table, while D and trimming were established from the DNA sequence. The sample has 150,000 or so clones, approximately 83% seen once. The sequence derives from a woman of 80 years or more with acute or convalescent COVID-19. Specimen: peripheral blood.

CDR3 loop: CASSYAGASYNEQFF. The CDR3 DNA sequence: TGTGCCAGCAGTTACGCGGGGGCCTCCTACAATGAGCAGTTCTTC. The rearrangement uses TRBV6-6 and TRBJ2-1; D is possibly TRBD2 (7 bases). Germline assignment: CDR1 MNHNY and CDR2 SVGAGI (reference sequence). V was pared by 2 bases and J by 0 bases, with 8 bases between. This CDR3 has 15 residues.